The next 2 T cell receptor beta chains were all read from a single sample in a study of CD8 T cells in ankylosing spondylitis (TCRdb year 2017). What the authors observed across the whole study: A TCR beta motif of 7 or 8 highly homologous amino acid variants appeared characteristic of blood from ankylosing spondylitis patients.

The library was built by means of 5' RACE. TCRdb names Illumina HiSeq 2500 as the instrument used. The public reads were reanalyzed by TCRdb: fastp trimming at Q25, MiXCR alignment, in-frame beta chains only. Entries are consolidated by CDR3 protein sequence, retaining the most common genes and DNA. Recorded for this sample are fewer than 550,000 distinct CDR3 sequences; about 5.2% of them occurred a single time. The ten biggest clones cover around 3.6% of the sample. Which antigens these TCRs recognize remains unknown. The specimen was blood, either unsorted or a sorted T cell fraction (not recorded which). The receptors originated from a male donor with ankylosing spondylitis.

This clonotype was seen ten or more times. The V call is TRBV6-2 or TRBV6-3, the J call TRBJ1-5; 9 nucleotides match TRBD1. With V trimmed by 7 bases and J by 5 bases, 6 bases remained unmatched. The CDR3 has 14 amino acids. Germline loops: CDR1 MNHEY, CDR2 SVGEGT. The CDR3 region is CASTSGQGYQPQHF. DNA for the CDR3: TGTGCCAGCACCTCGGGACAGGGATATCAGCCCCAGCATTTT.

This clonotype was seen repeatedly, ten times or more. This rearrangement joins TRBV7-6 to TRBJ2-7; 7 bases fit TRBD1. CDR1 is SGHVS, CDR2 FNYEAQ, per germline. With V trimmed by 5 bases and J by 7 bases, 8 bases remained unmatched. This CDR3 spans 13 amino acids. Here the CDR3 DNA reads TGTGCCAGCAGCACGGGACAGAGTATGGAGCAGTACTTC. This gives the protein CASSTGQSMEQYF. Combining the CDR3 with reference TRBV7-6 and TRBJ2-7 gives the whole variable domain GAGVSQSPRYKVTKRGQDVALRCDPISGHVSLYWYRQALGQGPEFLTYFNYEAQQDKSGLPNDRFSAERPEGSISTLTIQRTEQRDSAMYRCASSTGQSMEQYFGPGTRLTVT.